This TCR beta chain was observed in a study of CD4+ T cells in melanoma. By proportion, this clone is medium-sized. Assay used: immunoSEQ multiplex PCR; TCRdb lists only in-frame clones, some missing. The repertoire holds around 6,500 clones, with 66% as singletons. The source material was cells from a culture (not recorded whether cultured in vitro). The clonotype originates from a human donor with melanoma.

The CDR3 sequence: CASSFTVNTEAFF. The DNA of the CDR3 is TGTGCCAGCAGTTTTACTGTGAACACTGAAGCTTTCTTT. The chain recombines TRBV27 with TRBJ1-1; no reliable D call. Germline V gives CDR1 MNHEY, CDR2 SMNVEV (reference sequence). V lost 3 bases and J lost 0, with 5 bases in between. The CDR3 spans 13 residues.